This T cell receptor (beta chain) appears in the sequencing data of a study of shared clonotypes between healthy human individuals. Study-wide results and limits: Represented diversity (both genetic and exposure-history) was limited by the small number of donors. Generally, estimated richness proved larger in naive subsets than it did in memory subsets. Roughly 4.6% of naive CD4 clonotypes were common to four donors.

Deep-level running was used for the assay. The repertoire was sequenced with immunoSEQ multiplex PCR; TCRdb's copy has only in-frame clones and lacks some. The sample has some 2,000,000 clones; around 96% are singletons. This CDR3 contains 18 residues. The germline V gene has CDR1 SGHTA and CDR2 FQGTGA. Trimming cost V 5 bases and J 1 base; bases outside gene matches: 13. Naive-designated CD8 cells lacked CD45RO, were positively enriched for CCR7, and omitted terminally differentiated effector memory CD45RA+ cells. As to this clone: Its cognate antigen is unknown.

The clonotype originates from a man aged 18 to 29 in good health. The source material was naive CD8+ T cells sorted from blood. The chain joins TRBV7-3 to TRBJ2-3; 9 bases are shared with TRBD1. CDR3 region: CASSLFGTGTTGTDTQYF. CDR3 DNA: TGTGCCAGCAGCCTCTTCGGGACAGGGACGACCGGCACAGATACGCAGTATTTT.